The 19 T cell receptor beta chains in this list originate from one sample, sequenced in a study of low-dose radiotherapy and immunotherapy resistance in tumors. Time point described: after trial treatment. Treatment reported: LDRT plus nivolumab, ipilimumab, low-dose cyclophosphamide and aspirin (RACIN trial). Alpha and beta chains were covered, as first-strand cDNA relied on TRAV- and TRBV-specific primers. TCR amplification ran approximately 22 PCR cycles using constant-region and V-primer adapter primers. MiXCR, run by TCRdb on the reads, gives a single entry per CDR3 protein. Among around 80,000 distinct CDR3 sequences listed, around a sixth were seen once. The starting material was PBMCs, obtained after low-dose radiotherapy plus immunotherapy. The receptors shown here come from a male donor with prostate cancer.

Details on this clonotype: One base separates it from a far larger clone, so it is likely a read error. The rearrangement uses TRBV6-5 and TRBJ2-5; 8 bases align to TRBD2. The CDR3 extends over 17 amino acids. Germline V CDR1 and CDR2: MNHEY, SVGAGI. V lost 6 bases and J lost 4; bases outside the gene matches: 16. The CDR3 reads CASSPTDGGARRETQYF. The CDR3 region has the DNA TGTGCCAGCAGCCCGACTGACGGGGGGGCTCGGAGAGAGACCCAGTACTTC.

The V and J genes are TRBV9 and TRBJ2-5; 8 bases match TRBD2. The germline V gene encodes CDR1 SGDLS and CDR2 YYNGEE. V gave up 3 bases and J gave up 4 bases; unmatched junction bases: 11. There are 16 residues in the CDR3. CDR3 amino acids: CASSAADGRAIETQYF. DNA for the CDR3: TGTGCCAGCAGCGCCGCCGACGGGAGGGCTATAGAGACCCAGTACTTC.

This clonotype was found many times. CDR3: CASGGHSVHTGELFF. CDR3 DNA sequence: TGTGCCAGCGGGGGACACAGCGTACACACCGGGGAGCTGTTTTTT. This chain connects TRBV28 to TRBJ2-2; D perhaps matches TRBD1 (6 bases). V was pared by 8 bases and J by 3 bases, with 16 bases between. Germline assignment: CDR1 MDHEN and CDR2 SYDVKM. The CDR3 runs to 15 residues.

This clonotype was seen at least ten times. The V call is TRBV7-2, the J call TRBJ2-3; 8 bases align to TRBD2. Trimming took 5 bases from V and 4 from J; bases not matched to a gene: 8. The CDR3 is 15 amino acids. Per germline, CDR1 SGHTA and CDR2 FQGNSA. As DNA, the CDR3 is TGTGCCAGCAGCATACGGACTAGCTGGGCAGATACGCAGTATTTT. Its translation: CASSIRTSWADTQYF.

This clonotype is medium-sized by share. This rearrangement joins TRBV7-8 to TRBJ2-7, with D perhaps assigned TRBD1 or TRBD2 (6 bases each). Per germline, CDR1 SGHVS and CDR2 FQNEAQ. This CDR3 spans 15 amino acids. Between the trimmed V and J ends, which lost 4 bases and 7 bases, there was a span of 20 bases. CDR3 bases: TGTGCCAGCAGCTCGGAGGGGGGTCCGAGTAGGGAGCAGTACTTC. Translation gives CASSSEGGPSREQYF.

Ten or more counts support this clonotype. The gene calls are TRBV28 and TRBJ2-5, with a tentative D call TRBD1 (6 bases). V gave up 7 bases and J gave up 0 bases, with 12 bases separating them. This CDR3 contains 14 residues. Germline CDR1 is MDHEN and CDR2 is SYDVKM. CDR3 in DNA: TGTGCCAGCACGTTGGACAGCCACCAAGAGACCCAGTACTTC. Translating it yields CASTLDSHQETQYF.

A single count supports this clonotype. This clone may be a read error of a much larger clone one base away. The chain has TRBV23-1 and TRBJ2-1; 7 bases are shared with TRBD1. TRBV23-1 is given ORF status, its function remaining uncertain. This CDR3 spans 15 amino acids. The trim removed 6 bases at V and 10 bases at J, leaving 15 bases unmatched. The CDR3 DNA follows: TGCGCCAGCAGGTCAAGACAGGGTTCCCCGTCCGAGCAGTTCTTC. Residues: CASRSRQGSPSEQFF.

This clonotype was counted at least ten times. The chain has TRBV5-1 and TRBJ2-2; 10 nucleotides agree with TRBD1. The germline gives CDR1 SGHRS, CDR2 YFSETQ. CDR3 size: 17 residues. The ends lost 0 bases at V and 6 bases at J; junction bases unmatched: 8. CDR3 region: CASSLGTDRGPAGELFF. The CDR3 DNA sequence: TGCGCCAGCAGCTTGGGCACCGACAGGGGGCCGGCCGGGGAGCTGTTTTTT.

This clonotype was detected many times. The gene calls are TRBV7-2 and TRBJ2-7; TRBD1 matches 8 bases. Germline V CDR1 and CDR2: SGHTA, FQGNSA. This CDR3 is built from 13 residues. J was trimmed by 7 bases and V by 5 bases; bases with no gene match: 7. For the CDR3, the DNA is TGTGCCAGCAGCACCCAGGGGGCGGGAGAGCAGTACTTC. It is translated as CASSTQGAGEQYF.

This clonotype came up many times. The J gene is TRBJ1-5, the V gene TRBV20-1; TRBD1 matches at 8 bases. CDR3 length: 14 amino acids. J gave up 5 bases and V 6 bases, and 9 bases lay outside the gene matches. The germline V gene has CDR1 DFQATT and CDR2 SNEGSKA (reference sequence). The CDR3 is CSAVQTGVYQPQHF. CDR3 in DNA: TGCAGTGCCGTGCAGACAGGGGTTTATCAGCCCCAGCATTTT.

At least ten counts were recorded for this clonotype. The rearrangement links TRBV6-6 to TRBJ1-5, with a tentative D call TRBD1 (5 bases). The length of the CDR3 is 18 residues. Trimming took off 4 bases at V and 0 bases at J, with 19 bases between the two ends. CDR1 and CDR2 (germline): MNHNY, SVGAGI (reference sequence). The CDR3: CASSSTGGGLYSNQPQHF. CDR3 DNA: TGTGCCAGCAGTTCCACGGGGGGGGGATTATATAGCAATCAGCCCCAGCATTTT.

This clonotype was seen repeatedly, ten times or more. CDR3 region: CASSKESGSGDEQFF. The CDR3 DNA is TGTGCCAGCAGCAAAGAAAGCGGGAGCGGCGATGAGCAGTTCTTC. The chain employs TRBV21-1 and TRBJ2-1; TRBD2, as called in the table, went unchecked against the DNA. TRBV21-1 is shown as a pseudogene. This CDR3 has 15 residues.

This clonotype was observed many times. CDR3: CASSLFGTTWDYEQYF. CDR3 bases: TGTGCCAGCAGCTTGTTTGGCACCACCTGGGACTACGAGCAGTACTTC. The rearrangement links TRBV5-6 to TRBJ2-7; D remains unclear. Germline-derived CDR1 and CDR2 are SGHDT and YYEEEE. V lost 1 base, J lost 3 bases, and 17 bases lay in between. The CDR3 is 16 amino acids.

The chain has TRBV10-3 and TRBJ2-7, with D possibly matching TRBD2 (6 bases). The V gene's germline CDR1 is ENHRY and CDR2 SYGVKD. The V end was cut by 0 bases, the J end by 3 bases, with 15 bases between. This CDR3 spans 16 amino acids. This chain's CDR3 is CAISESTRGGFYEQYF. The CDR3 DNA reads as TGTGCCATCAGTGAGTCGACGCGGGGAGGATTCTACGAGCAGTACTTC.

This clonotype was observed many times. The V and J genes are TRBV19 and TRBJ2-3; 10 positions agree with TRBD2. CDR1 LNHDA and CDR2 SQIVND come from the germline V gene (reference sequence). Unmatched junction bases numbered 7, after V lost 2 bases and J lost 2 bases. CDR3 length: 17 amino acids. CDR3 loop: CASSISPSGSPTDTQYF. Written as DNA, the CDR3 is TGTGCCAGTAGTATATCCCCTAGCGGGAGCCCCACAGATACGCAGTATTTT.

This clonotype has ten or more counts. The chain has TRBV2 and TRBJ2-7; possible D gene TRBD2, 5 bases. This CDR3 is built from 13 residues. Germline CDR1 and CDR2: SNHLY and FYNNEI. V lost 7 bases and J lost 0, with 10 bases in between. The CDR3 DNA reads TGTGCCAGCACGCTAGCTCCCTCCTACGAGCAGTACTTC. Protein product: CASTLAPSYEQYF.

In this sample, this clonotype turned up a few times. CDR3 in DNA: TGTGCCAGCAGCTTAGGGACAGGGCCCTACGAGCAGTACTTC. It codes for CASSLGTGPYEQYF. The chain employs TRBV7-2 and TRBJ2-7, with 8 bases identical to TRBD1. V was pared by 1 base and J by 2 bases, with 1 base of the junction left unmatched. Germline CDR1 reads SGHTA; CDR2 reads FQGNSA. The CDR3 has 14 residues.

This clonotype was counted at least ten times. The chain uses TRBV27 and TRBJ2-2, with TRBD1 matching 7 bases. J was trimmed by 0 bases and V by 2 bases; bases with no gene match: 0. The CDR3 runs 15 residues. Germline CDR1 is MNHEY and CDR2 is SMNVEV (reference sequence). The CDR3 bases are TGTGCCAGCAGTTTACAGGGGGCGAACACCGGGGAGCTGTTTTTT. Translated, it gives CASSLQGANTGELFF.

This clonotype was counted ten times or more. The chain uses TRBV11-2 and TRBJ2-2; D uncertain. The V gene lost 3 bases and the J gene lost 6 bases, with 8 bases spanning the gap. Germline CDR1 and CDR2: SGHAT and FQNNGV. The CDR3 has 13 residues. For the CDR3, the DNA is TGTGCCAGCAGCTTGCAGGAACCCGGGGAGCTGTTTTTT. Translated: CASSLQEPGELFF.